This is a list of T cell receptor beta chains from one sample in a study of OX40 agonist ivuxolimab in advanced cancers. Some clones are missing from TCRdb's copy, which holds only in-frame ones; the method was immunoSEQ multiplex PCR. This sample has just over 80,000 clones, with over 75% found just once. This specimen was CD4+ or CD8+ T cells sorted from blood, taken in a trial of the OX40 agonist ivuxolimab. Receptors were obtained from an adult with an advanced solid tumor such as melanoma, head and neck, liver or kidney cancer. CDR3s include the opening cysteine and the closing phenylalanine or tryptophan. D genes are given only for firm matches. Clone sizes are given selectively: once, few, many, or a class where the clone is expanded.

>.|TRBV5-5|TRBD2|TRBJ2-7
CASSHPGRDEQYF
TGTGCCAGCAGCCACCCTGGGAGGGACGAGCAGTACTTC
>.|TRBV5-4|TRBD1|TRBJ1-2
CASSLDRTGNYGYTF
TGTGCCAGCAGCTTAGACCGGACAGGAAACTATGGCTACACCTTC
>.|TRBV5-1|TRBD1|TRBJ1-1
CASSQRQGATNTEAFF
TGCGCCAGCAGCCAAAGACAGGGGGCTACGAACACTGAAGCTTTCTTT
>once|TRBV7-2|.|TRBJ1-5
CASSLMQGSQQPQHF
TGTGCCAGCAGCTTAATGCAGGGTTCGCAGCAGCCCCAGCATTTT
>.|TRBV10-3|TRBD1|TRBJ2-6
CAISKGAGANVLTF
TGTGCCATCAGCAAGGGGGCAGGGGCCAACGTCCTGACTTTC
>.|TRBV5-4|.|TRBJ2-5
CASSLGTSYQETQYF
TGTGCCAGCAGCTTAGGGACATCGTACCAAGAGACCCAGTACTTC
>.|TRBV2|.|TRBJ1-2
CASSDNLNYGYTF
TGTGCCAGCAGTGATAACCTTAACTATGGCTACACCTTC
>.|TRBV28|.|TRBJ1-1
CATNRGDPNTEAFF
TGTGCCACCAACCGGGGGGACCCGAACACTGAAGCTTTCTTT
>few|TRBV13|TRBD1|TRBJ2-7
CASSEQGAYEQYF
TGTGCCAGCAGCGAACAGGGGGCCTACGAGCAGTACTTC
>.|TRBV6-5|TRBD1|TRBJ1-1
CASSSGTGMNTEAFF
TGTGCCAGCAGTTCCGGGACAGGGATGAACACTGAAGCTTTCTTT
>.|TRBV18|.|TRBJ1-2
CASSPERAGYGYTF
TGTGCCAGCTCACCCGAAAGGGCGGGGTATGGCTACACCTTC
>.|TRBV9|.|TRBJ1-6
CASSVDQGAYNSPLHF
TGTGCCAGCAGCGTCGACCAGGGTGCCTATAATTCACCCCTCCACTTT
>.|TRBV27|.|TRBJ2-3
CASSSSTGISTDTQYF
TGTGCCAGCAGTTCCTCGACAGGTATTAGCACAGATACGCAGTATTTT
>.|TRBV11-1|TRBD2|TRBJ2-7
CASSPNREAYEQYF
TGTGCCAGCAGCCCCAACCGGGAGGCGTACGAGCAGTACTTC
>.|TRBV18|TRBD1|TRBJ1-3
CASSPPRGLGNTIYF
TGTGCCAGCTCACCACCGAGGGGGCTTGGAAACACCATATATTTT
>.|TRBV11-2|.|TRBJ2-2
CASSPAPWTGELFF
TGTGCCAGCAGCCCAGCCCCGTGGACCGGGGAGCTGTTTTTT
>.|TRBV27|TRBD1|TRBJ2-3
CASRQGPRLADTQYF
TGTGCCAGCAGACAGGGGCCGAGATTGGCAGATACGCAGTATTTT
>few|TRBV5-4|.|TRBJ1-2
CASSLDTGTLYGYTF
TGTGCCAGCAGCTTGGATACAGGGACCCTCTATGGCTACACCTTC
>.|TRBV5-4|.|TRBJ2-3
CASSRGGQGGDTDTQYF
TGTGCCAGCAGCCGGGGGGGACAGGGCGGGGACACAGATACGCAGTATTTT
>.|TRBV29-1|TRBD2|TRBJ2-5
CSVEAPGTSGSETQYF
TGCAGCGTTGAAGCTCCCGGGACTAGCGGGAGTGAGACCCAGTACTTC
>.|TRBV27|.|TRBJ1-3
CASSSSNTIYF
TGTGCCAGCAGTTCCAGCAACACCATATATTTT
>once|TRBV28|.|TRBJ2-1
CASSILILMDEQFF
TGTGCCAGCAGTATCCTGATCTTGATGGATGAGCAGTTCTTC
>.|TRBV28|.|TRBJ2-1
CASSLGPRGFNEQFF
TGTGCCAGCAGTTTAGGCCCCAGGGGATTCAATGAGCAGTTCTTC
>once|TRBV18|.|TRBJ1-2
CASSEGINYGYTF
TGTGCCAGCTCAGAGGGGATTAACTATGGCTACACCTTC
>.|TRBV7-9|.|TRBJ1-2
CASSSSGILYGYTF
TGTGCCAGCAGCTCCTCCGGGATCCTCTATGGCTACACCTTC
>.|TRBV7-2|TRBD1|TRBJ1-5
CASSTGTDFYQPQHF
TGTGCCAGCAGCACGGGGACAGACTTTTATCAGCCCCAGCATTTT
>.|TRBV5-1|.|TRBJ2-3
CASSPGAGAPDTQYF
TGCGCCAGCAGCCCGGGGGCGGGGGCCCCAGATACGCAGTATTTT
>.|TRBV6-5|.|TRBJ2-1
CASSRGGSSYNEQFF
TGTGCCAGCAGCAGGGGGGGGAGCTCCTACAATGAGCAGTTCTTC